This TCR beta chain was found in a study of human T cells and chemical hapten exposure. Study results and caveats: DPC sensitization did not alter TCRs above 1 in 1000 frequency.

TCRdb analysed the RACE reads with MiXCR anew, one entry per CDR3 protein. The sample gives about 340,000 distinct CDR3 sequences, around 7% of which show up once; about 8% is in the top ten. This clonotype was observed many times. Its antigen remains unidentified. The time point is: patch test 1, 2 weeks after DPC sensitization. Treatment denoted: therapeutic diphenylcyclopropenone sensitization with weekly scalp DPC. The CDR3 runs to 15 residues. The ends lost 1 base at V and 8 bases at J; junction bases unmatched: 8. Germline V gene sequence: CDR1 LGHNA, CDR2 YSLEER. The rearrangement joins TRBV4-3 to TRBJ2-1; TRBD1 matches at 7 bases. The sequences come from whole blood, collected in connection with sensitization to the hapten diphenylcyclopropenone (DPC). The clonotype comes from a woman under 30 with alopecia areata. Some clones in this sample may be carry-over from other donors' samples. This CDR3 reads CASSQGQGGGDEQFF. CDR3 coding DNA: TGCGCCAGCAGCCAAGGACAGGGCGGAGGTGATGAGCAGTTCTTC.